The rows below give T cell receptor beta chains drawn from one sample of a study of blood T cell repertoires in COVID-19. The protocol was immunoSEQ multiplex PCR, while the TCRdb copy is restricted to in-frame clones and leaves out a portion. The sample lists 250,000 to 300,000 clones, roughly nine tenths occurring once. The sample was PBMCs or T cells enriched from blood (not recorded which). The receptors originated from a woman aged 40 to 50 who had recovered from COVID-19. Both conserved end residues are part of each CDR3. D genes are given only for firm matches. Rows may omit the clone size; those that give it use once, few, many or a size class.

D gene: -; clone size: -; V gene: TRBV7-9; J gene: TRBJ1-3; CDR3 DNA: TGTGCCAGCAGCTTAGTTAAGCGGGGGCACTCTGGAAACACCATATATTTT; CDR3 protein: CASSLVKRGHSGNTIYF
D gene: -; clone size: -; V gene: TRBV6-5; J gene: TRBJ2-7; CDR3 DNA: TGTGCCAGCAAAGGCGGAGCGTCCTACGAGCAGTACTTC; CDR3 protein: CASKGGASYEQYF
D gene: -; clone size: few; V gene: TRBV9; J gene: TRBJ1-3; CDR3 DNA: TGTGCCAGCAGCGTAGACAGTTCTAACACCATATATTTT; CDR3 protein: CASSVDSSNTIYF
D gene: -; clone size: -; V gene: TRBV7-3; J gene: TRBJ2-1; CDR3 DNA: TGTGCCAGCAGCTTAGGCAGGGGGGCCTACAATGAGCAGTTCTTC; CDR3 protein: CASSLGRGAYNEQFF
D gene: TRBD1; clone size: -; V gene: TRBV7-2; J gene: TRBJ1-1; CDR3 DNA: TGTGCCAGCAGCCGAATCCGGGACAGGGTATCTTTCTTT; CDR3 protein: CASSRIRDRVSFF
D gene: TRBD1; clone size: -; V gene: TRBV5-1; J gene: TRBJ1-1; CDR3 DNA: TGCGCCAGCAGTTTACTTCAAGGACAGGGGAACACTGAAGCTTTCTTT; CDR3 protein: CASSLLQGQGNTEAFF
D gene: TRBD1; clone size: once; V gene: TRBV5-4; J gene: TRBJ2-1; CDR3 DNA: TGTGCCAGCAGACGAGGGGGCCTCTCCTACAATGAGCAGTTCTTC; CDR3 protein: CASRRGGLSYNEQFF
D gene: -; clone size: -; V gene: TRBV5-1; J gene: TRBJ2-2; CDR3 DNA: TGCGCCAGCAGCTTCGACACCGGGGAGCTGTTTTTT; CDR3 protein: CASSFDTGELFF
D gene: TRBD1; clone size: -; V gene: TRBV5-4; J gene: TRBJ2-3; CDR3 DNA: TGTGCCAGCAGCCAGGGGGCGCGAACAGATACGCAGTATTTT; CDR3 protein: CASSQGARTDTQYF
D gene: -; clone size: -; V gene: TRBV4-3; J gene: TRBJ2-7; CDR3 DNA: TGCGCCAGCAGCCAAGATCGATCAGGGGCCACCTACGAGCAGTACTTC; CDR3 protein: CASSQDRSGATYEQYF
D gene: TRBD1; clone size: -; V gene: TRBV4-1; J gene: TRBJ2-1; CDR3 DNA: TGCGCCAGCAGCTTAGGGCCCGGGACAGGGGTGGACAATGAGCAGTTCTTC; CDR3 protein: CASSLGPGTGVDNEQFF